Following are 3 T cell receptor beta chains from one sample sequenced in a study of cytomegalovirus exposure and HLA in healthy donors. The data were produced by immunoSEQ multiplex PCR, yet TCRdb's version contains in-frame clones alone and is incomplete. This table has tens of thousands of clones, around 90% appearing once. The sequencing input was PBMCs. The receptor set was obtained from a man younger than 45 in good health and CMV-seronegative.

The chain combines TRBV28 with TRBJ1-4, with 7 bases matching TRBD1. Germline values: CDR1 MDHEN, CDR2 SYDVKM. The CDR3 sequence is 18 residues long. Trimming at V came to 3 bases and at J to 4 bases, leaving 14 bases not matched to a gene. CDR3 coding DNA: TGTGCCAGCAGTTTGCGCCAGGGGGGAAAGTTTAGTAATGAAAAACTGTTTTTT. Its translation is CASSLRQGGKFSNEKLFF.

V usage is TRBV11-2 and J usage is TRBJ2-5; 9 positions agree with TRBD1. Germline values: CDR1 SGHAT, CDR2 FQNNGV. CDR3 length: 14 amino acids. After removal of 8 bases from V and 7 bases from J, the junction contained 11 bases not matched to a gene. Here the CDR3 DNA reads TGTGCCAGCGGGAGGACAGGGGAGGGGAGGACCCAGTACTTC. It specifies CASGRTGEGRTQYF.

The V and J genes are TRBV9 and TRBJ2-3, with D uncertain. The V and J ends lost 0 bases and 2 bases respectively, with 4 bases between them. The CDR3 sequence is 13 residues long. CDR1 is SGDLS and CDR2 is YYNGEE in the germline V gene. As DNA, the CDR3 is TGTGCCAGCAGCGTAGGTCACACAGATACGCAGTATTTT. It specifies CASSVGHTDTQYF.